This T cell receptor beta chain derives from a study of blood T cell repertoires in COVID-19. Study summary: Acute and convalescent COVID-19 specimens originated in the United States, Italy and Spain. T cells, B-cell-depleted T cells, or PBMCs provided the cDNA or gDNA that served as material.

Original methodology: From reference gene primer amplification, estimates of nucleated cell counts were derived. Sequencing was performed with immunoSEQ multiplex PCR; in TCRdb, only in-frame clones are kept and a portion is missing. V, J and clone size are those of that table, while D and trimming were read from the DNA. The table has over 130,000 clones, about 80% seen once. This CDR3 spans 14 amino acids. Germline values: CDR1 SGDLS, CDR2 YYNGEE. Between the trimmed V and J ends, which lost 3 bases and 0 bases, there was a span of 8 bases. The sample comprised peripheral blood. The chain employs TRBV9 and TRBJ2-3; D is possibly TRBD1 (5 bases). The TCR was taken from a man between 50 and 59 years old with acute or convalescent COVID-19. CDR3 sequence (DNA): TGTGCCAGCAGCGCCACAGGTAGCACAGATACGCAGTATTTT. Amino acids: CASSATGSTDTQYF. Together with reference TRBV9 and TRBJ2-3, the CDR3 gives the full variable domain: DSGVTQTPKHLITATGQRVTLRCSPRSGDLSVYWYQQSLDQGLQFLIQYYNGEERAKGNILERFSAQQFPDLHSELNLSSLELGDSALYFCASSATGSTDTQYFGPGTRLTVL.